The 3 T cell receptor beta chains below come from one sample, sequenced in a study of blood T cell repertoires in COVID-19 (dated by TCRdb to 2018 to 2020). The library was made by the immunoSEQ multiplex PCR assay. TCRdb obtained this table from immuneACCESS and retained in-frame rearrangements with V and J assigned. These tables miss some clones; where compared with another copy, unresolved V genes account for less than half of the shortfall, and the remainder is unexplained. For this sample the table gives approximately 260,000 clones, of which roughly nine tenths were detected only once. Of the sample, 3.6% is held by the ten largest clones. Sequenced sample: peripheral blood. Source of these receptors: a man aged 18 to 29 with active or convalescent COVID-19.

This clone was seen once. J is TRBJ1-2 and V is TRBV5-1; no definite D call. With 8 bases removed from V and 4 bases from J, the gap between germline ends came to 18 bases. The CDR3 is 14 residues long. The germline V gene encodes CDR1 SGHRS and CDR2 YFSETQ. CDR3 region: CASSVGAGGYGYTF. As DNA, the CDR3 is TGCGCCAGTTCCGTGGGAGCAGGCGGCTATGGCTACACCTTC.

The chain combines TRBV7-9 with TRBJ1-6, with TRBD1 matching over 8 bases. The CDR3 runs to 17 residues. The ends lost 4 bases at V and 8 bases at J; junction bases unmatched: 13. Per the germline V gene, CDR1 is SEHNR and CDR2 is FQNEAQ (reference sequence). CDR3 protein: CASSSTLYRGDHSPLHF. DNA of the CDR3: TGTGCCAGCAGCTCCACATTGTACAGGGGGGATCATTCACCCCTCCACTTT.

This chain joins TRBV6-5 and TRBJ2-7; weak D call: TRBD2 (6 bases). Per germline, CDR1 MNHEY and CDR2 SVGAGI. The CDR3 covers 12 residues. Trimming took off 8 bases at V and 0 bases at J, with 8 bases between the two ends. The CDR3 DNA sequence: TGTGCCAGCGGGAGGCCCTCCTACGAGCAGTACTTC. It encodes CASGRPSYEQYF.